In this sample, the clone carrying this T cell receptor beta chain turned up a few times. Antigen unknown. The data belong to a study of cytomegalovirus exposure and HLA in healthy donors. The study, taken as a whole, reports: One variant, a missense change in DCLRE1C, was linked in a later analysis to TCR beta V- and J-gene trimming. In an earlier analysis, productive rearrangement rates for most beta V segments clustered near 87% or 30%.

The PCR employed 60 Vbeta primers together with 13 Jbeta primers. Using immunoSEQ multiplex PCR, the repertoire was profiled, and TCRdb retains in-frame clones only, with some absent. The sample has about 79,000 clones; around 70% are singletons. The CDR3 is 15 residues long. Per the germline V gene, CDR1 is MNHNY and CDR2 is SVGAGI (reference sequence). The trim removed 8 bases at V and 0 bases at J, leaving 6 bases unmatched. The TCR comes from a man aged 55 to 69 in good health and CMV-seronegative. The chain links TRBV6-6 to TRBJ2-5, with 10 bases aligning to TRBD2. Sequenced: PBMCs. The CDR3 region has the DNA TGTGCCAGCGTCACAGCGGGGGGGGACCAAGAGACCCAGTACTTC. Amino acids: CASVTAGGDQETQYF.